A single sample gave rise to the 10 T cell receptor beta chains below, sequenced in a study of somatic mutations in cytotoxic T cells in rheumatoid arthritis. Assay used: immunoSEQ multiplex PCR; TCRdb lists only in-frame clones, some missing. The sample carries about 6,700 clones, roughly 70% recorded once. What was sequenced was CD8+ T cells sorted from blood. The receptors stem from a man aged 35 to 55 in good health.

The V and J genes are TRBV9 and TRBJ2-2, with D unclear. V shed 0 bases and J shed 3 bases, with 9 bases lying between them. Germline CDR1 SGDLS, CDR2 YYNGEE. The CDR3 runs 15 residues. The CDR3 loop is CASSVARADTGELFF. The CDR3 DNA sequence: TGTGCCAGCAGCGTAGCAAGGGCGGACACCGGGGAGCTGTTTTTT.

The chain combines TRBV28 with TRBJ1-5; 10 bases are a match to TRBD1. CDR3 length: 15 amino acids. From germline, CDR1 is MDHEN and CDR2 SYDVKM. V gave up 3 bases and J gave up 5 bases; unmatched junction bases: 4. The CDR3 spells CASSFLTGGYQPQHF. CDR3 coding DNA: TGTGCCAGCAGTTTTTTGACAGGGGGCTATCAGCCCCAGCATTTT.

The gene calls are TRBV5-4 and TRBJ2-7; no firm D call. The CDR3 loop spans 14 amino acids. Germline-derived CDR1 and CDR2 are SGHNT and YYREEE (reference sequence). V gave up 2 bases and J gave up 2 bases, with 11 bases separating them. The CDR3 nucleotides are TGTGCCAGCAGCTTCCACAGCCTCCCCTACGAGCAGTACGTC. Its protein product is CASSFHSLPYEQYV.

This chain joins TRBV28 and TRBJ1-1; the D gene is possibly TRBD1 (6 bases). This CDR3 region has 12 residues. CDR1 MDHEN and CDR2 SYDVKM come from the germline V gene. Trimming cost V 3 bases and J 7 bases, with 9 bases left between them. The CDR3 nucleotides are TGTGCCAGCAGTTTGGGGGGCAATGAAGCTTTCTTT. The encoded protein is CASSLGGNEAFF.

This clone has a single count. This chain uses TRBV4-1 with TRBJ2-1, with a possible D match to TRBD1 (5 bases). CDR1 is MGHRA, CDR2 YSYEKL, per germline. The CDR3 extends over 13 amino acids. The ends were cut back, 1 base at V and 5 bases at J, with 6 bases in the middle. The CDR3 nucleotides read TGCGCCAGCAGCCAAGGGGGCAACAATGAGCAGTTCTTC. Amino acid sequence: CASSQGGNNEQFF.

The chain's CDR3 is CASSLQGAILSVGFYNEQFF. CDR3 bases: TGTGCCAGCAGTTTACAGGGGGCGATTCTAAGCGTGGGGTTCTACAATGAGCAGTTCTTC. The gene calls are TRBV27 and TRBJ2-1, with 8 bases identical to TRBD1. Losses at the gene ends were 2 bases for V and 3 bases for J; bases not matched to a gene: 18. The CDR3 extends over 20 amino acids. CDR1 and CDR2 (germline): MNHEY, SMNVEV (reference sequence).

CDR3 nucleotide sequence: TGTGCCAGCAGCCCTAGTGGGGACAGGGCGTCCTACGAGCAGTACGTC. Encoded protein: CASSPSGDRASYEQYV. This chain joins TRBV7-9 and TRBJ2-7, with 9 bases identical to TRBD1. The CDR3 contains 16 residues. From germline, CDR1 is SEHNR and CDR2 FQNEAQ (reference sequence). The junction had 9 bases not matched to a gene; V was cut back by 5 bases and J by 1 base.

This chain links TRBV28 with TRBJ2-1; D might be TRBD1 or TRBD2, each matching 7 bases. This CDR3 is 16 amino acids long. With 4 bases removed from V and 4 bases from J, the gap between germline ends came to 17 bases. Looked up from germline, CDR1 is MDHEN and CDR2 is SYDVKM. CDR3 loop: CASSSPRQGGYNEQFF. Here the CDR3 DNA reads TGTGCCAGCAGTTCTCCCAGGCAGGGGGGGTACAATGAGCAGTTCTTC.

The CDR3 DNA sequence: TGTGCCAGCATGGCCGGATTCACATACTACGAGCAGTACTTC. Amino acid sequence: CASMAGFTYYEQYF. The V and J genes are TRBV28 and TRBJ2-7; D is ambiguous. Germline CDR1 reads MDHEN; CDR2 reads SYDVKM. Trimming left V 7 bases short and J 3 bases short, with 16 bases between. This CDR3 comprises 14 residues.

This clone came up a few times. The chain links TRBV6-6 to TRBJ2-1, with D tentatively TRBD2 (6 bases). In germline, CDR1 is MNHNY, CDR2 SVGAGI (reference sequence). Trimming took 0 bases from V and 9 from J, leaving 12 bases between them. The CDR3 has 14 amino acids. As DNA, the CDR3 is TGTGCCAGCAGTTACTCGGCGGGATATGGTGAGCAGTTCTTC. Residues: CASSYSAGYGEQFF.